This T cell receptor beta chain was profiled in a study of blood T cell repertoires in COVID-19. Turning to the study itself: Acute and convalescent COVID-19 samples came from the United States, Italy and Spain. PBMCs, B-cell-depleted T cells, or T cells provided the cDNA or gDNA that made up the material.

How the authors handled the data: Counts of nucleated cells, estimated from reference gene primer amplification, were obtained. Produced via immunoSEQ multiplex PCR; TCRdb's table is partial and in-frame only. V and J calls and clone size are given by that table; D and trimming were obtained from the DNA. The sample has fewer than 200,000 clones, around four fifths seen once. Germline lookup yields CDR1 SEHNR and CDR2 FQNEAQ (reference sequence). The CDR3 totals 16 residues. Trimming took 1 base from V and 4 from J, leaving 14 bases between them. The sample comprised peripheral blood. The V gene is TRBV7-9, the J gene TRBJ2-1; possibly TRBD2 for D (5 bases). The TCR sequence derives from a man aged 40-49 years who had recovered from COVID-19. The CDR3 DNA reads TGTGCCAGCAGCTTAGGCGACTATTACAGATACAATGAGCAGTTCTTC. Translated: CASSLGDYYRYNEQFF. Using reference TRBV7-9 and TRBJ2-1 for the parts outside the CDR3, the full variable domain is DTGVSQNPRHKITKRGQNVTFRCDPISEHNRLYWYRQTLGQGPEFLTYFQNEAQLEKSRLLSDRFSAERPKGSFSTLEIQRTEQGDSAMYLCASSLGDYYRYNEQFFGPGTRLTVL.